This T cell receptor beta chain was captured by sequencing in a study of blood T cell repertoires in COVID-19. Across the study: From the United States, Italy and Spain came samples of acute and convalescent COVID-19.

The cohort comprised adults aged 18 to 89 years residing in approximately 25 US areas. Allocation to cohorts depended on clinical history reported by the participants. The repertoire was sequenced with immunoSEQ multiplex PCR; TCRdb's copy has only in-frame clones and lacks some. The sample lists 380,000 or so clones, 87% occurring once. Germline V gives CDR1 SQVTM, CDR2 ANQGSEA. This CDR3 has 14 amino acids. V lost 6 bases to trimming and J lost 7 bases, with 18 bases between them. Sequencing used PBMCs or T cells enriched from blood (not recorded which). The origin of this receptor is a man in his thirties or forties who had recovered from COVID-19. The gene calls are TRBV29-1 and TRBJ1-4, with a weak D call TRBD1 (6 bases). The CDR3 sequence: CSVTKGGISEKLFF. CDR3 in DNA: TGCAGCGTGACTAAGGGGGGGATTAGTGAAAAACTGTTTTTT.